The clone carrying this T cell receptor beta chain came up a few times. Clones were read by immunoSEQ multiplex PCR, and TCRdb kept only the in-frame ones, dropping some. The sample includes under 65,000 clones, 82% of them seen just once. V lost 1 base and J lost 7, with 9 bases in between. This CDR3 region has 13 residues. CDR1 is SGHTA and CDR2 is FQGNSA in the germline V gene. This sample stems from a study of blood T cell repertoires in COVID-19. Looking at the study overall: Sample material is recorded as cDNA or gDNA derived from T cells, B-cell-depleted T cells, or PBMCs.

Sequencing input: peripheral blood. The chain couples TRBV7-2 to TRBJ2-3, with D maybe TRBD2 (6 bases). This sequence was found in a woman aged 55-69 years with acute or convalescent COVID-19. The CDR3 DNA reads as TGTGCCAGCAGCTTAGGTTGGACTAATACGCAGTATTTT. As protein: CASSLGWTNTQYF.